This T cell receptor beta chain was identified during a study of CD8 T cells in Susac syndrome (dated by TCRdb to the late 2010s). Regarding the research as a whole: Repertoire sequencing was used to test whether CD8+ T cell activation and differentiation in Susac syndrome was antigen driven. Clonality of the CD8+ T cell repertoire was compared between roughly 13 healthy donors, 14 Susac syndrome patients and 15 multiple sclerosis patients. Results and caveats for the whole study, not just this receptor: The TCR sequencing and HLA analysis was acknowledged to have included a relatively small number of individuals.

RNA was extracted with the RNeasy kit and roughly 0.5 to 1 ug was reverse transcribed using random hexamers. TCR beta CDR3 regions were amplified with the immunoSEQ multiplex PCR assay covering 54 Vbeta and 13 Jbeta segments. To correct PCR amplification bias, a synthetic template baseline was used for both primer optimization and computational correction. Under the source paper's analysis protocol: Reads were annotated to V, D and J genes according to IMGT and were analyzed with immunoSEQ Analyzer, with only productive sequences retained. To calculate clonality, Shannon entropy was normalized by log2 of the number of productive unique sequences and then subtracted from one. Public and private clones were assessed among the 100 most prevalent clones of each patient and control. Clones were defined as Susac-specific if absent from the healthy and MS cohorts, from around 1,000 published viral clones and from other ImmuneACCESS disease sequences. TCRdb took the public reads, trimmed them with fastp at Q25, ran MiXCR for clone calling and kept in-frame beta chains. Rows matching on CDR3 protein sequence are summarized as one entry with the most common DNA and genes. The authors' filters were not applied to this entry. The sample table holds hundreds of thousands of distinct CDR3 sequences, of which roughly 92% were seen once. The top ten constitute 0.1% to 0.15% of the sample.

Peripheral blood CD8+ and CD4+ T cells from healthy donors, Susac syndrome patients and multiple sclerosis patients were profiled using high-throughput TCR beta sequencing. Multiple sclerosis controls were treatment-naive patients with stable or active relapsing-remitting disease fulfilling revised McDonald criteria. Bulk CD8+ and CD4+ T cells were purified by magnetic negative isolation, while CD8+ TEMRA cells were enriched using FACS. Blood was collected in EDTA tubes and processed within 24 hours, with PBMCs isolated through density gradient centrifugation. PBMCs destined for TCR sequencing were cryopreserved in liquid nitrogen and later thawed in a 37 °C water bath. A purity of at least 90% was achieved for sorted or isolated CD4+, CD8+ and CD8+ TEMRA cells. On this clonotype: Its cognate antigen has yet to be identified. No per-base quality is available; no much larger clone lies one base away.

CDR1 and CDR2 are read off the germline V gene (reference sequence) as GTSNPN and SVGIG. V lost 2 bases and J lost 3 bases; the stretch between them is 22 bases long. Taken from cysteine to phenylalanine, the CDR3 has 17 residues. Of the read, only the CDR3 DNA is kept; its 51 bases are in frame from base 1. The chain couples TRBV30 to TRBJ1-2; possibly the D gene is TRBD1, per 6 matching bases. This TCR was sampled from a human donor with multiple sclerosis. The source material was CD8+ T cells from PBMCs. In nucleotides, the sequence is TGTGCCTGGAGTACAAAAACACAGGGAGGGGCCCACTATGGCTACACCTTC. Translated, it reads CAWSTKTQGGAHYGYTF.